This is a list of T cell receptor beta chains from one sample in a study of identical twins. TCRdb processed the 5' RACE reads anew with MiXCR; each CDR3 protein has one entry. The data contain some 660,000 distinct CDR3 sequences, less than 10% of them seen just once; the ten biggest clones take up 0.85% to 1%. These records were also assigned to another study, of yellow fever vaccine responses in identical twins.

Sequencing was performed on PBMCs. The receptor source for this set is a woman in her late teens or twenties in good health. CDR3s include the opening cysteine and the closing phenylalanine or tryptophan. The order of the fields is CDR3 DNA, CDR3 protein, D gene, clone size, V gene, J gene. D genes are given only for firm matches. For some rows the clone size is stated as once, few or many, or as a class when expanded; others skip it.

TGCGCCAGCAGCGCGGAAAGCTCCTACAATGAGCAGTTCTTC	CASSAESSYNEQFF	NA	few	TRBV5-1	TRBJ2-1
TGCAGTGCTAGAGATCCTAGCCGGGAGGGAATTGAGCAGTTCTTC	CSARDPSREGIEQFF	TRBD2	NA	TRBV20-1	TRBJ2-1
TGCGCCAGCAGCTTGATACAGCCTAGCTATGGCTACACCTTC	CASSLIQPSYGYTF	NA	NA	TRBV5-1	TRBJ1-2
TGTGCCAGCAGCACTCTGCGGGGGGAGGCAGATACGCAGTATTTT	CASSTLRGEADTQYF	TRBD2	once	TRBV7-9	TRBJ2-3
TGCGCCAGCAGCCAAGATAAGCAGAGCACAGATACGCAGTATTTT	CASSQDKQSTDTQYF	NA	NA	TRBV4-3	TRBJ2-3
TGCAGCGTTGCGGTTTGGGACAGCAAAAACATTCAGTACTTC	CSVAVWDSKNIQYF	TRBD1	NA	TRBV29-1	TRBJ2-4
TGTGCCAGCAGCTTAGATACCGGGACCCAGTACTTC	CASSLDTGTQYF	NA	few	TRBV7-2	TRBJ2-5
TGCGCCAGCAGCCAGGTAGGGGAGACCATTCAGCCCCAGCATTTT	CASSQVGETIQPQHF	NA	many	TRBV4-1	TRBJ1-5
TGCAGTGCTAGAGCACTAGCGGGGGCCCTCGTGCAGTTCTTC	CSARALAGALVQFF	TRBD2	few	TRBV20-1	TRBJ2-1
TGCGCCAGCAGCTTGGAGACTAGCCCACAAGAGACCCAGTACTTC	CASSLETSPQETQYF	TRBD2	NA	TRBV5-1	TRBJ2-5
TGTGCCACCAGCAGAGAAGGGGGAGGCTACGAGCAGTACTTC	CATSREGGGYEQYF	NA	NA	TRBV15	TRBJ2-7
TGCGCCAGCAGCCGCGGGGGGAAACAAGAGACCCAGTACTTC	CASSRGGKQETQYF	TRBD2	many	TRBV9	TRBJ2-5
TGTGCCAGCAGCGCGGGTTTGACGGATAATGAAAAACTGTTTTTT	CASSAGLTDNEKLFF	NA	few	TRBV5-5	TRBJ1-4
TGTGCCAGCAGTTTAGGTGGGGCAGTTCACGAGCAGTACTTC	CASSLGGAVHEQYF	NA	few	TRBV12-3/TRBV12-4	TRBJ2-7
TGCGCCAGCAGCCAAGTTAGCGGGGGGGCGAACGAGCAGTACTTC	CASSQVSGGANEQYF	TRBD2	few	TRBV4-1	TRBJ2-7
TGCGCCAGCAGCCAAACTCAGGGTAGCACAGATACGCAGTATTTT	CASSQTQGSTDTQYF	NA	NA	TRBV4-1	TRBJ2-3
TGCAGTGCTCCGTGGGGGGGAGCCCCAAAGTACTCCTACAATGAGCAGTTCTTC	CSAPWGGAPKYSYNEQFF	TRBD2	few	TRBV20-1	TRBJ2-1
TGTGCCGTTGACCCGGGACAGGGAAACAATGAGCAGTTCTTC	CAVDPGQGNNEQFF	TRBD1	few	TRBV10-3	TRBJ2-1
TGCAGTGCTTATTACCCTCTACCGACAGGAGGGGGAAATGAAAAACTGTTTTTT	CSAYYPLPTGGGNEKLFF	NA	few	TRBV20-1	TRBJ1-4
TGTGCCAGCAGCTACCGACAGGTCGGGGGCCAAGAGACCCAGTACTTC	CASSYRQVGGQETQYF	NA	NA	TRBV5-6	TRBJ2-5
TGTGCCAGCAGCGAACAGGGCCCTCTGGCCGGGGAGCTGTTTTTT	CASSEQGPLAGELFF	NA	many	TRBV25-1	TRBJ2-2
TGTGCCAGCAGCTTAGATAGAACGTATTTT	CASSLDRTYF	NA	many	TRBV11-2	TRBJ2-3
TGTGCCAGCAGTAGACTAGCGGGAGAGGAATCCAATGAGCAGTTCTTC	CASSRLAGEESNEQFF	TRBD2	few	TRBV6-1	TRBJ2-1
TGTGCCAGCAGCCACCCCGGGGACACTGAAGCTTTCTTT	CASSHPGDTEAFF	NA	many	TRBV14	TRBJ1-1
TGCAGTGCTCGTTTGCGCACAGATACGCAGTATTTT	CSARLRTDTQYF	NA	NA	TRBV20-1	TRBJ2-3
TGTGCCAGCAGCCCCATGTTAGGAGGGAAGGCGAACGAGCAGTACTTC	CASSPMLGGKANEQYF	NA	NA	TRBV7-9	TRBJ2-7
TGTGCCAGCAGTACTCCCAGCGGGATGTTGTATGAGCAGTTCTTC	CASSTPSGMLYEQFF	TRBD2	few	TRBV6-2/TRBV6-3	TRBJ2-1
TGTGCCAGCAGCTTAGGGGTGCGGGGAGCTTTCTTT	CASSLGVRGAFF	NA	many	TRBV11-2	TRBJ1-1
TGTGCCAGCAGCTTATTCCCACTAGCGGACGCACAAGATACGCAGTATTTT	CASSLFPLADAQDTQYF	TRBD2	NA	TRBV7-6	TRBJ2-3
TGTGCCAGCAGCTTTGGACTAGCGGGCGAAGGGGAGCAGTACTTC	CASSFGLAGEGEQYF	TRBD2	few	TRBV5-6	TRBJ2-7
TGTGCCAGCAGTGTCCGACTAGCGGGGGGGCGGGGCATTCAGTACTTC	CASSVRLAGGRGIQYF	TRBD2	NA	TRBV28	TRBJ2-4
TGCAGCGTTGACGGACAGGGGCCCAACTACGAGCAGTACTTC	CSVDGQGPNYEQYF	TRBD1	many	TRBV29-1	TRBJ2-7
TGTGCCATCAGTAATCCCACACAGGGTCTGGGGTTGAACGAGCAGTACTTC	CAISNPTQGLGLNEQYF	NA	few	TRBV10-3	TRBJ2-7
TGTGCCAGCAGCTTGGAGGTCGGACAGGGGAGTAGAAACATTCAGTACTTC	CASSLEVGQGSRNIQYF	TRBD1	many	TRBV5-6	TRBJ2-4
TGCGCCAGCAGCTTGGCCGGGCCAGGGAGTAACAATGAGCAGTTCTTC	CASSLAGPGSNNEQFF	NA	few	TRBV5-1	TRBJ2-1